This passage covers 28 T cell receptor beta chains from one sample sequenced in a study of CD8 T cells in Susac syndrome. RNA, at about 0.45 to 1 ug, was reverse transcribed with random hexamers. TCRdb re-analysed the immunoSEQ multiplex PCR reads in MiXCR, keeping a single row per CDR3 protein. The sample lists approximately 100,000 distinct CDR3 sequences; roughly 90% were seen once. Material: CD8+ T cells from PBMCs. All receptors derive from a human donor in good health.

The CDR3: CASSESGGNLYGYTF. The CDR3 nucleotides read TGTGCCAGCAGTGAAAGTGGGGGAAACCTCTATGGCTACACCTTC. This chain connects TRBV25-1 to TRBJ1-2, with TRBD1 as a possible D gene (5 bases). CDR1 is MGHDK and CDR2 is SYGVNS in the germline V gene. There are 15 residues in the CDR3. The germline V and J ends were trimmed by 2 bases and 4 bases, with 14 bases remaining between them.

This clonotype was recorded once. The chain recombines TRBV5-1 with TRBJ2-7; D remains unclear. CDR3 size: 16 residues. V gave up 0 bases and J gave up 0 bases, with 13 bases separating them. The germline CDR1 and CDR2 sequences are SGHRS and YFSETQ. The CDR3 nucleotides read TGCGCCAGCAGCTTGGTAGGTGGAGCCAGCTCCTACGAGCAGTACTTC. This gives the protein CASSLVGGASSYEQYF.

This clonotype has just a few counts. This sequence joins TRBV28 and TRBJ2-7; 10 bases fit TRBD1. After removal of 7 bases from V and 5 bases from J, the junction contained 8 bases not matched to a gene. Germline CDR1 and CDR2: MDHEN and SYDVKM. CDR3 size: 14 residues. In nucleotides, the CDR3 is TGTGCCAGCATCACGGGACAGGGGCTTAACGAGCAGTACTTC. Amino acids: CASITGQGLNEQYF.

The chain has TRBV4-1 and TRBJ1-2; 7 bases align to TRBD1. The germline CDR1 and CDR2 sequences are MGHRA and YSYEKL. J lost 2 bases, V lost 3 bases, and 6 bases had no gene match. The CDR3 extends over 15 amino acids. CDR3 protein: CASSQIWTGNYGYTF. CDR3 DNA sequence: TGCGCCAGCAGCCAGATTTGGACAGGAAACTATGGCTACACCTTC.

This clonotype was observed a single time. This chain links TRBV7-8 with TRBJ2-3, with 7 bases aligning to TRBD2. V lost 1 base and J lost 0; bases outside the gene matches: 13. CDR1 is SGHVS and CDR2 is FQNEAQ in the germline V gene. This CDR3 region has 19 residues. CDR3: CASSLVGGGGGSSTDTQYF. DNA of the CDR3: TGTGCCAGCAGCTTAGTTGGTGGCGGGGGAGGCTCTAGCACAGATACGCAGTATTTT.

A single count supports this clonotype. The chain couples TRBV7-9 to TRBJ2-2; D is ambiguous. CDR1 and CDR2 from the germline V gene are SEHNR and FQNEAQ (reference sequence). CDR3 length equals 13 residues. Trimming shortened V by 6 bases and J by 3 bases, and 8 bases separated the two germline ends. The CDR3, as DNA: TGTGCCAGCAGTCCTCCTTACACCGGGGAGCTGTTTTTT. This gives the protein CASSPPYTGELFF.

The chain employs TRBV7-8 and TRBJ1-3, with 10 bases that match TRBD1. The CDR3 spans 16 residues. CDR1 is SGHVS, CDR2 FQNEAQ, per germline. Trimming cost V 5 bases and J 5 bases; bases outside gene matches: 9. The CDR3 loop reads CASSPRTGGTRNTIYF. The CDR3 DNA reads TGTGCCAGCAGCCCGAGGACAGGGGGAACGCGAAACACCATATATTTT.

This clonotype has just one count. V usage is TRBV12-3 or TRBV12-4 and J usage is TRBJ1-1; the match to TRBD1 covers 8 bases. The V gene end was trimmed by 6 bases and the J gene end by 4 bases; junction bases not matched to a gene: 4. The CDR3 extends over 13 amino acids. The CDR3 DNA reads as TGTGCCAGCAGGGAACAGGGGGGCACTGAAGCTTTCTTT. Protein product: CASREQGGTEAFF.

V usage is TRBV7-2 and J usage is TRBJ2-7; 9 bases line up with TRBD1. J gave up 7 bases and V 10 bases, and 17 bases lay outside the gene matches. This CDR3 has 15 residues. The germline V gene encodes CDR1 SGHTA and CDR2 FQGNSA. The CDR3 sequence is CATAVGDRAIGEQYF. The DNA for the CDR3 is TGTGCCACCGCCGTCGGGGACAGGGCTATCGGTGAGCAGTACTTC.

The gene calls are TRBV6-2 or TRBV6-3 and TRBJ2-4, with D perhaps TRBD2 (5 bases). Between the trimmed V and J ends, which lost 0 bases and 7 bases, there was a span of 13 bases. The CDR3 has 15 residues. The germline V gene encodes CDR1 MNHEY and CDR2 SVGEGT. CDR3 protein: CASSYSSSPGNIQYF. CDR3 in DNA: TGTGCCAGCAGTTACTCGAGTTCCCCGGGGAACATTCAGTACTTC.

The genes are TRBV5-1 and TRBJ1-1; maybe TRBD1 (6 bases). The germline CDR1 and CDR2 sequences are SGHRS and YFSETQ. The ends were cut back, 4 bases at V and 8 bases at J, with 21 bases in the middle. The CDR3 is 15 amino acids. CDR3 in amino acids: CASSLAITGQGEAFF. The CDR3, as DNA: TGCGCCAGCAGCCTAGCGATTACAGGGCAGGGGGAAGCTTTCTTT.

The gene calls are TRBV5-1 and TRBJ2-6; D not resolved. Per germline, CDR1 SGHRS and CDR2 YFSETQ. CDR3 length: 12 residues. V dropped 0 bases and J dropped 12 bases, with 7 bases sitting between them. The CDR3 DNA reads TGCGCCAGCAGCTTGGAACAGCCCGTCCTGACTTTC. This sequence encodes CASSLEQPVLTF.

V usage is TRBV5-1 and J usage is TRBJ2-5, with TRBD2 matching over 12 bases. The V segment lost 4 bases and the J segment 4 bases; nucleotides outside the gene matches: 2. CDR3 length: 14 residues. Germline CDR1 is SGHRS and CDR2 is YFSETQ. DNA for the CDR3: TGCGCCAGCAGCACGGGACTAGCGGGAGAGACCCAGTACTTC. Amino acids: CASSTGLAGETQYF.

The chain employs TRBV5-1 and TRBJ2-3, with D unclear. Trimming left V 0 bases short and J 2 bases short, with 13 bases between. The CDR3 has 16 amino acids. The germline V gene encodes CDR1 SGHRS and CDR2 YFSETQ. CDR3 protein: CASSLGSSKFTDTQYF. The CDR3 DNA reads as TGCGCCAGCAGCTTGGGTTCCTCGAAATTCACAGATACGCAGTATTTT.

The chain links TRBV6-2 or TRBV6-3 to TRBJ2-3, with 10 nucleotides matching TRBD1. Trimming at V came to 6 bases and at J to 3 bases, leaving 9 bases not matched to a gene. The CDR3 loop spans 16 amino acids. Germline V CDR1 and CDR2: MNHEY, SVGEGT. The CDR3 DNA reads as TGTGCCAGCAGCCCCGACAGGGGGCTCATTACAGATACGCAGTATTTT. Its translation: CASSPDRGLITDTQYF.

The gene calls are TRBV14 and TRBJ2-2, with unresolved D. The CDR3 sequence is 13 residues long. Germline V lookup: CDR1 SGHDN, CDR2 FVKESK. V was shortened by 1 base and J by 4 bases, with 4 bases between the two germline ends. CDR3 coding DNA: TGTGCCAGCAGCCAAGTATCCACCGGGGAGCTGTTTTTT. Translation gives CASSQVSTGELFF.

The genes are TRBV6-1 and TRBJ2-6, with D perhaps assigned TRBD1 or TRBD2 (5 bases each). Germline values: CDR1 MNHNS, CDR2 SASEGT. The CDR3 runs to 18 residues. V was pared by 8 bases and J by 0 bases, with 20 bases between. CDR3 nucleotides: TGTGCCAGCGGTCGAGGGGATAGTTACGGCTCTGGGGCCAACGTCCTGACTTTC. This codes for CASGRGDSYGSGANVLTF.

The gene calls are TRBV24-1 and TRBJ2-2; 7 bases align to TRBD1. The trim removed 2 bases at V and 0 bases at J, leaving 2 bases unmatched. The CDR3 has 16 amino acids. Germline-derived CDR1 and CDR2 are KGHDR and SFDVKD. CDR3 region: CATSDSGQPNTGELFF. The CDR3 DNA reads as TGTGCCACCAGTGATTCGGGACAGCCGAACACCGGGGAGCTGTTTTTT.

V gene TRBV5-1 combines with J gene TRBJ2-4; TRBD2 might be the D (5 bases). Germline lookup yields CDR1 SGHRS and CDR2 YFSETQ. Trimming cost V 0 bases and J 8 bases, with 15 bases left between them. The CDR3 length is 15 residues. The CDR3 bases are TGCGCCAGCAGCTTGGCCGAGGGCCTGGGAGACATTCAGTACTTC. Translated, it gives CASSLAEGLGDIQYF.

CDR3 region: CASRTRDLGRSNTEAFF. The CDR3 DNA reads TGTGCCAGTAGAACCCGCGACTTAGGACGATCGAACACTGAAGCTTTCTTT. This rearrangement joins TRBV19 to TRBJ1-1; D is undetermined. Per the germline V gene, CDR1 is LNHDA and CDR2 is SQIVND (reference sequence). V was cut by 6 bases and J by 1 base, with 21 bases left in between. The CDR3 contains 17 residues.

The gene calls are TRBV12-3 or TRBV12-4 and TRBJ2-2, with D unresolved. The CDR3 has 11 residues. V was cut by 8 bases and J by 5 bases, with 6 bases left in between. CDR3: CASQQTGELFF. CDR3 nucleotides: TGTGCCAGCCAACAAACCGGGGAGCTGTTTTTT.

The CDR3 protein is CASSEWGSGANVLTF. In nucleotides, the CDR3 is TGTGCCAGCAGTGAATGGGGGTCCGGGGCCAACGTCCTGACTTTC. J is TRBJ2-6 and V is TRBV27; D might be TRBD1 or TRBD2, each matching 5 bases. The CDR3 has 15 amino acids. V gave up 5 bases and J gave up 4 bases, with 12 bases separating them. Germline CDR1 and CDR2: MNHEY and SMNVEV (reference sequence).

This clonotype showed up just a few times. CDR3 coding DNA: TGTGCCAGCAGCTTAGCCCGGAACACTGAAGCTTTCTTT. Translation: CASSLARNTEAFF. This chain uses TRBV7-8 with TRBJ1-1; D remains unclear. Germline loops: CDR1 SGHVS, CDR2 FQNEAQ. Between the trimmed V and J ends, which lost 0 bases and 1 base, there was a span of 3 bases. This CDR3 is 13 amino acids long.

As DNA, the CDR3 is TGTGCCAGCAGCTTGACCGGGGGCGAAAACATTCAGTACTTC. Protein product: CASSLTGGENIQYF. The V gene is TRBV5-4, the J gene TRBJ2-4; D tentatively reads TRBD1 or TRBD2 (6 bases each). The length of the CDR3 is 14 residues. CDR1 and CDR2 (germline): SGHNT, YYREEE (reference sequence). V lost 1 base and J 5 bases, leaving 10 bases between the germline ends.

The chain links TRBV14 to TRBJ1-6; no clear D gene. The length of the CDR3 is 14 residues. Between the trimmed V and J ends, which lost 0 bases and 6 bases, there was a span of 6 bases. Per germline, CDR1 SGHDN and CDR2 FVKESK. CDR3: CASSQESRNSPLHF. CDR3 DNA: TGTGCCAGCAGCCAAGAATCGCGTAATTCACCCCTCCACTTT.

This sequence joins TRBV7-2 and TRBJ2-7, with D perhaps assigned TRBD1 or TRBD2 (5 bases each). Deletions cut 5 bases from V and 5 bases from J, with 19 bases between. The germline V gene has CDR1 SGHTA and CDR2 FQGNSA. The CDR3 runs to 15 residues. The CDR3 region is CASSPLGGVPHEQYF. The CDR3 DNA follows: TGTGCCAGCAGCCCACTTGGGGGAGTCCCCCACGAGCAGTACTTC.

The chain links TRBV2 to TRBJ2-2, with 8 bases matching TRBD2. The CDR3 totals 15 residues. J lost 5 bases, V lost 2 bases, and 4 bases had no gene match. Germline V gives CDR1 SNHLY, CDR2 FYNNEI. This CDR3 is CASSELAGRTGELFF. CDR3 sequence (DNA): TGTGCCAGCAGTGAACTAGCGGGTCGGACCGGGGAGCTGTTTTTT.

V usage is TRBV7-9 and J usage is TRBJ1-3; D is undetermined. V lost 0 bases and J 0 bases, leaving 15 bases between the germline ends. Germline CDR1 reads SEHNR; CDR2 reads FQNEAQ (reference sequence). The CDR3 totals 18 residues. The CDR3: CASSLAIRSDISGNTIYF. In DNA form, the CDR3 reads TGTGCCAGCAGCTTAGCAATTAGGTCAGACATCTCTGGAAACACCATATATTTT. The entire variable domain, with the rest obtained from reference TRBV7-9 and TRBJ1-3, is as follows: DTGVSQNPRHKITKRGQNVTFRCDPISEHNRLYWYRQTLGQGPEFLTYFQNEAQLEKSRLLSDRFSAERPKGSFSTLEIQRTEQGDSAMYLCASSLAIRSDISGNTIYFGEGSWLTVV.